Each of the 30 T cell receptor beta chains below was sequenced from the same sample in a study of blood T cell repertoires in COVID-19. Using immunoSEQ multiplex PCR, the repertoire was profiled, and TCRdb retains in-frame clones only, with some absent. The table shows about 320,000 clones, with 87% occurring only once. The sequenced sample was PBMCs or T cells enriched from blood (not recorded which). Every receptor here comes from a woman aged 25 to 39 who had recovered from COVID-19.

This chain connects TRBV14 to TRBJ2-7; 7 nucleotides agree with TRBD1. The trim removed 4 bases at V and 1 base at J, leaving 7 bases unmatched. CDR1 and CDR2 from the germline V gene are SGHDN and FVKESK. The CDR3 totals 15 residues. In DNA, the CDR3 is TGTGCCAGCAGCCTAGTGGCAGGGGGATCCTACGAGCAGTACTTC. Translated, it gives CASSLVAGGSYEQYF.

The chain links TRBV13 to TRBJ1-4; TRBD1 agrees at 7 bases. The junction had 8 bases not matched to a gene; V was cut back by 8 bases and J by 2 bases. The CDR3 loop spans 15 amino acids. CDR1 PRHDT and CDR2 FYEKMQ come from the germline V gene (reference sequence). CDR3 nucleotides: TGTGCCAGCTCTTCCGACAGGGACACTAATGAAAAACTGTTTTTT. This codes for CASSSDRDTNEKLFF.

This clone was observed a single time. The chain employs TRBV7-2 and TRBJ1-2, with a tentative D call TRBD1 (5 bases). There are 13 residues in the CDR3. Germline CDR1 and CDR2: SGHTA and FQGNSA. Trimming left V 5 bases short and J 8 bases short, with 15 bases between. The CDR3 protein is CASSPTDSLGYTF. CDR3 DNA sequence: TGTGCCAGCAGCCCTACTGACAGTCTGGGCTACACCTTC.

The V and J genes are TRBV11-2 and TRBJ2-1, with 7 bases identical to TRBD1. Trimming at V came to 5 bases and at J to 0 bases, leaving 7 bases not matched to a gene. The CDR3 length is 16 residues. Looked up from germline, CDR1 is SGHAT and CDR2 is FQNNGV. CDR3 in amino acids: CASSGPGQLSYNEQFF. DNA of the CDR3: TGTGCCAGCAGCGGGCCGGGACAGCTCTCCTACAATGAGCAGTTCTTC.

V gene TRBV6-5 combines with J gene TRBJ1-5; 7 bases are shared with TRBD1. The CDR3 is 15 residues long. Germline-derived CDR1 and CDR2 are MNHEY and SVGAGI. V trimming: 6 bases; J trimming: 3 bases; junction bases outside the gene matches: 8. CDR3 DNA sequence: TGTGCCAGCAGATCAGGGGGTGGACTCAATCAGCCCCAGCATTTT. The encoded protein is CASRSGGGLNQPQHF.

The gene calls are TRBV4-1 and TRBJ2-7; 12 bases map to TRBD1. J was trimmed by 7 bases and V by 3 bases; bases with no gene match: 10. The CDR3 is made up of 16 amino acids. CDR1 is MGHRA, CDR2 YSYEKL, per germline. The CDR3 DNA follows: TGCGCCAGCAGCCACGGGACCGGGACAGGGGGCTTTGAGCAGTACTTC. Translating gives CASSHGTGTGGFEQYF.

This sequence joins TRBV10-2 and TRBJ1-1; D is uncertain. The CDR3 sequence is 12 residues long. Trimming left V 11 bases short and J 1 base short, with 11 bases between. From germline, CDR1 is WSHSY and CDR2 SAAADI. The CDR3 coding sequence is TGCGCCTCCACTATGGGGAACACTGAAGCTTTCTTT. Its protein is CASTMGNTEAFF.

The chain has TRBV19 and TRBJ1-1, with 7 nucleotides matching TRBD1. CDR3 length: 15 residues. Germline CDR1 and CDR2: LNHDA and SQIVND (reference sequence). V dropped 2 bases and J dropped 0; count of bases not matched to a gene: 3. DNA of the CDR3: TGTGCCAGTAGTATACAGGGGGTGGTGAACACTGAAGCTTTCTTT. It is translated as CASSIQGVVNTEAFF.

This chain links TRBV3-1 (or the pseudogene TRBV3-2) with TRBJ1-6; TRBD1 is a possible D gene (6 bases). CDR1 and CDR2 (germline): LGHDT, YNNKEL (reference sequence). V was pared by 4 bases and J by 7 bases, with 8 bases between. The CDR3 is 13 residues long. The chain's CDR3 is CASSRGPNSPLHF. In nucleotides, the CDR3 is TGTGCCAGCAGCCGGGGGCCAAATTCACCCCTCCACTTT.

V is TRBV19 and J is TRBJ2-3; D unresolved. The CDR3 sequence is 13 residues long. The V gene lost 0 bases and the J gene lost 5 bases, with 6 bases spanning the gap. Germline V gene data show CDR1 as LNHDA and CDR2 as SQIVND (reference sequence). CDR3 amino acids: CASSIDHQDTQYF. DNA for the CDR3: TGTGCCAGTAGTATAGATCATCAAGATACGCAGTATTTT.

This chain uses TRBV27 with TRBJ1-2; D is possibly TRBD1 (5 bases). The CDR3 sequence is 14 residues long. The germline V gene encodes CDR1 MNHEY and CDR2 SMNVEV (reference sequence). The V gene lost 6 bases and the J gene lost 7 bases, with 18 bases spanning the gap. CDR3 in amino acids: CASSNLGGGVGYTF. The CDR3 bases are TGTGCCAGCAGCAACCTCGGGGGAGGGGTTGGCTACACCTTC.

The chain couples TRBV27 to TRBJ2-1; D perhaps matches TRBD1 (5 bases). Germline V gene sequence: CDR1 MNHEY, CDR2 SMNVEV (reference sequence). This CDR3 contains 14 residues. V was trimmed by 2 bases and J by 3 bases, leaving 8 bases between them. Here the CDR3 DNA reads TGTGCCAGCAGTTTAGTAAGGGGCTACAATGAGCAGTTCTTC. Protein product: CASSLVRGYNEQFF.

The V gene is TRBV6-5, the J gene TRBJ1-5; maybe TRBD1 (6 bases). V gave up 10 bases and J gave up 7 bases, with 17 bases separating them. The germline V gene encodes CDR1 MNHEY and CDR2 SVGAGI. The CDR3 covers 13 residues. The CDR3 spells CAILDRLGQPQHF. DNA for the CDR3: TGTGCCATCCTAGACAGGTTAGGGCAGCCCCAGCATTTT.

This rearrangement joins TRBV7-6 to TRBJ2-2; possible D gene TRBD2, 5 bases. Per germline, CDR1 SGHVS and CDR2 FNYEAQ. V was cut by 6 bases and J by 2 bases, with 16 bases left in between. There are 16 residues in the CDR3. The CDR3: CASSRPRTSNTGELFF. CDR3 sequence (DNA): TGTGCCAGCAGTAGGCCGCGGACTTCAAACACCGGGGAGCTGTTTTTT.

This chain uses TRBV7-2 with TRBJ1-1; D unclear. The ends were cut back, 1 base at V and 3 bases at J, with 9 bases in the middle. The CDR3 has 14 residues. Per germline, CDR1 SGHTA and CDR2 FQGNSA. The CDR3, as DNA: TGTGCCAGCAGCTTAGGAGGAAGTTACACTGAAGCTTTCTTT. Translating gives CASSLGGSYTEAFF.

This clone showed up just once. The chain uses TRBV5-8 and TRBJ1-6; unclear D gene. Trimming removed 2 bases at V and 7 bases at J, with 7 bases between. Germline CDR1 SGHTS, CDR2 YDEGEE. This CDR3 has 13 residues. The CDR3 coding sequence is TGTGCCAGCAGCTTTTTACAGAATTCACCCCTCCACTTT. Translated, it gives CASSFLQNSPLHF.

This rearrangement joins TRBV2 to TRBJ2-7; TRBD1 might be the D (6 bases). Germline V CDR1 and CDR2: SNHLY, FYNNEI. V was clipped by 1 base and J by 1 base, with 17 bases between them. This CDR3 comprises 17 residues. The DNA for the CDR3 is TGTGCCAGCAGTGAAGTGGCCGGTGGGACACCTTCCTACGAGCAGTACTTC. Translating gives CASSEVAGGTPSYEQYF.

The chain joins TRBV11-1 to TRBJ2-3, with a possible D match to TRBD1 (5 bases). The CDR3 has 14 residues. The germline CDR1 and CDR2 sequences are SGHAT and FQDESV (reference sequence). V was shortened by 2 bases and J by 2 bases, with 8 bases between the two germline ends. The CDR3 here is CASSLPGATDTQYF. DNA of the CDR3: TGTGCCAGCAGCTTACCTGGGGCCACAGATACGCAGTATTTT.

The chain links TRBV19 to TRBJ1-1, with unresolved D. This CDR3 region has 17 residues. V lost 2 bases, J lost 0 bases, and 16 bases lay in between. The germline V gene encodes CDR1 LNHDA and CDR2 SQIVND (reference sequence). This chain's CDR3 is CASSIPQARRVNTEAFF. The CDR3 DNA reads TGTGCCAGTAGTATACCCCAAGCCAGGCGGGTGAACACTGAAGCTTTCTTT.

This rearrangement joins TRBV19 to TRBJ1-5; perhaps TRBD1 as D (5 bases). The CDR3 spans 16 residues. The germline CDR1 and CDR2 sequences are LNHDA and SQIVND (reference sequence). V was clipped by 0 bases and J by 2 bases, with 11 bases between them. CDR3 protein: CASSIDLLGRNQPQHF. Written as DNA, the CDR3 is TGTGCCAGTAGTATAGATCTATTGGGGCGCAATCAGCCCCAGCATTTT.

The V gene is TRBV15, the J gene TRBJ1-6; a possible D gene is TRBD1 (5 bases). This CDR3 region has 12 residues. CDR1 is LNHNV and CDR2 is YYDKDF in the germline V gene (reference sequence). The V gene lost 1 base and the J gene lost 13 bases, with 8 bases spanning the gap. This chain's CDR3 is CATSRAGWPLHF. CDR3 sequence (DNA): TGTGCCACCAGCAGAGCAGGGTGGCCCCTCCACTTT.

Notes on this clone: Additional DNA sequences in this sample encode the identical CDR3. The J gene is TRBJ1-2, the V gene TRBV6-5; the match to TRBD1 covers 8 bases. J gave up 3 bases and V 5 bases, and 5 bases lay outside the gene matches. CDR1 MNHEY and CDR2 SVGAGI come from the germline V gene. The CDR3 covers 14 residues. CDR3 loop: CASSPGGADYGYTF. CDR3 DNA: TGTGCCAGCAGTCCAGGGGGCGCGGACTATGGCTACACCTTC.

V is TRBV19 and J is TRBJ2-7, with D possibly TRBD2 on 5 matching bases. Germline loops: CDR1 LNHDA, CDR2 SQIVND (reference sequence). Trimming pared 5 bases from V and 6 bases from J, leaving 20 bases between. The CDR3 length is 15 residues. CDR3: CASSGSGTNLGEQYF. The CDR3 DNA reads TGTGCCAGTAGTGGGTCGGGAACTAATCTTGGCGAGCAGTACTTC.

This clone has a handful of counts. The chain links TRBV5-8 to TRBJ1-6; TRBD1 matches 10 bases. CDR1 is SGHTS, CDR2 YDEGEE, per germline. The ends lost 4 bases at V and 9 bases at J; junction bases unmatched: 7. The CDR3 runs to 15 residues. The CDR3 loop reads CASSLGGQGSSPLHF. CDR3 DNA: TGTGCCAGCAGCCTAGGGGGACAGGGGAGTTCACCCCTCCACTTT.

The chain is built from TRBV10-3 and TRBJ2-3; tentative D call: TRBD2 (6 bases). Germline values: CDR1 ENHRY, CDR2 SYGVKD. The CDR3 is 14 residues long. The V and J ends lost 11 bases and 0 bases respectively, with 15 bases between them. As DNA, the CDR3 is TGTGCCGCCCGGCGCGGGGTCAGCACAGATACGCAGTATTTT. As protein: CAARRGVSTDTQYF.

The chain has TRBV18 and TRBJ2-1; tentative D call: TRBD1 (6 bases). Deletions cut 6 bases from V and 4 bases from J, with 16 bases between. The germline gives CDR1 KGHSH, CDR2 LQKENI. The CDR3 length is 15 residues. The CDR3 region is CASSPRGSQYNEQFF. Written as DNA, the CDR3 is TGTGCCAGCTCGCCCAGGGGATCTCAGTACAATGAGCAGTTCTTC.

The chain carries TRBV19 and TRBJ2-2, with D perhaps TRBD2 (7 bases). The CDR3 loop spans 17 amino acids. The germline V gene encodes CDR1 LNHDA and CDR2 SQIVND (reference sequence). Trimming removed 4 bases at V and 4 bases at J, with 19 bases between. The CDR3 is CASSTPFRGGPTGELFF. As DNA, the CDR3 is TGTGCCAGTAGTACCCCTTTTCGCGGGGGCCCCACCGGGGAGCTGTTTTTT.

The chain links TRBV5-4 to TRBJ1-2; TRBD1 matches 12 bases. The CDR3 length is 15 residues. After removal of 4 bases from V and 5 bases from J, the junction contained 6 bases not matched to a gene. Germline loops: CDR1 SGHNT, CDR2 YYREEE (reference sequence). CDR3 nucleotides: TGTGCCAGCAGCGACCGGGACAGGGGGCTTTATGGCTACACCTTC. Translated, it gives CASSDRDRGLYGYTF.

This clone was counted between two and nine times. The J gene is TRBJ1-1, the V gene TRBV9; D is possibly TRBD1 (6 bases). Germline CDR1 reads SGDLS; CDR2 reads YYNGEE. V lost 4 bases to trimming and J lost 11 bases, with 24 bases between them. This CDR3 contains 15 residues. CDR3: CASSPRQDSSIGAFF. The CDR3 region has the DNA TGTGCCAGCAGCCCCCGGCAGGACAGTTCAATAGGGGCTTTCTTT.

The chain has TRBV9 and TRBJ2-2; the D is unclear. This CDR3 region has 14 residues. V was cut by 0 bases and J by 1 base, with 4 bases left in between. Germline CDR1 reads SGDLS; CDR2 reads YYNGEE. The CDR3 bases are TGTGCCAGCAGCGTAGAGCAGAACACCGGGGAGCTGTTTTTT. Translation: CASSVEQNTGELFF.